The rows below give T cell receptor beta chains drawn from one sample of a study of T cells after yellow fever vaccination. TCRdb fed the 5' RACE reads into MiXCR, producing one record per CDR3 protein. The table lists 500,000 to 550,000 distinct CDR3 sequences, 21% of them singletons. The source was PBMCs, collected approximately 20 days after the first yellow fever vaccination. These receptors came from a man aged 18-30 years who received the YFV17D yellow fever vaccine. Each CDR3 is given without its conserved first and last residue. Each record gives: CDR3 length, V gene, D gene, CDR3 protein. D genes are given only for firm matches.

len: 15
v_gene: TRBV20-1
d_gene: TRBD2
CDR3aa: SARGLAGGGNTGELF

len: 13
v_gene: TRBV5-1
d_gene: -
CDR3aa: ASSLGVVGVGEQF

len: 14
v_gene: TRBV6-2/TRBV6-3
d_gene: -
CDR3aa: ASSYQNKRGGDEAF

len: 16
v_gene: TRBV21-1
d_gene: -
CDR3aa: ASSKEGGRGRDNSPLH

len: 14
v_gene: TRBV20-1
d_gene: -
CDR3aa: SASSTGRGQTYEQY

len: 12
v_gene: TRBV25-1
d_gene: TRBD1
CDR3aa: ASRLGQGVYEQY

len: 14
v_gene: TRBV5-1
d_gene: -
CDR3aa: ASSLTVARVNTEAF

len: 10
v_gene: TRBV12-3/TRBV12-4
d_gene: -
CDR3aa: ASSPQGLEQF

len: 12
v_gene: TRBV24-1
d_gene: -
CDR3aa: ATSGRGYQETQY

len: 13
v_gene: TRBV6-2/TRBV6-3
d_gene: TRBD2
CDR3aa: ASIRGGHRSGTQY

len: 10
v_gene: TRBV18
d_gene: TRBD2
CDR3aa: ASGTSVDEQF

len: 13
v_gene: TRBV7-3
d_gene: TRBD2
CDR3aa: ASSQLAGVTDTQY

len: 13
v_gene: TRBV25-1
d_gene: -
CDR3aa: ASSDPRTAQETQY

len: 10
v_gene: TRBV12-3/TRBV12-4
d_gene: -
CDR3aa: ASSATYEKLF

len: 11
v_gene: TRBV4-3
d_gene: -
CDR3aa: ASSQRVNYGYT

len: 13
v_gene: TRBV4-2
d_gene: -
CDR3aa: ASSQELPVNTEAF

len: 12
v_gene: TRBV5-1
d_gene: TRBD1
CDR3aa: ATALDRGSGEQF

len: 10
v_gene: TRBV5-6
d_gene: -
CDR3aa: ASTLQRGEQY

len: 11
v_gene: TRBV6-2/TRBV6-3
d_gene: -
CDR3aa: ASTPPVAGELF

len: 12
v_gene: TRBV12-3/TRBV12-4
d_gene: -
CDR3aa: ASNHRILTGELF

len: 11
v_gene: TRBV30
d_gene: -
CDR3aa: AWIELWNTEAF

len: 15
v_gene: TRBV5-1
d_gene: TRBD1
CDR3aa: ASSLEGPQGNGGELF

len: 12
v_gene: TRBV5-1
d_gene: TRBD1
CDR3aa: ASSFQGASEKLF

len: 10
v_gene: TRBV20-1
d_gene: -
CDR3aa: SARAVNEKLF

len: 12
v_gene: TRBV9
d_gene: -
CDR3aa: ASSVAGYYNEQF

len: 11
v_gene: TRBV12-3/TRBV12-4
d_gene: -
CDR3aa: ASGFGGNQPQH

len: 13
v_gene: TRBV20-1
d_gene: TRBD1
CDR3aa: SARGTGKFYYGYT

len: 12
v_gene: TRBV25-1
d_gene: -
CDR3aa: ASSDISESRGYT

len: 13
v_gene: TRBV7-2
d_gene: -
CDR3aa: ASSLALGGVDEQF

len: 13
v_gene: TRBV5-1
d_gene: -
CDR3aa: ASSFADSDYYGYT

len: 11
v_gene: TRBV28
d_gene: -
CDR3aa: ASKLGGGETQY

len: 12
v_gene: TRBV5-1
d_gene: TRBD1
CDR3aa: ASSFRSQGASYT

len: 14
v_gene: TRBV12-3/TRBV12-4
d_gene: -
CDR3aa: ASSPKFSSTGETQY

len: 10
v_gene: TRBV20-1
d_gene: TRBD1
CDR3aa: KNQGVGTEAF

len: 17
v_gene: TRBV19
d_gene: -
CDR3aa: ASSIRGGIVLTGANVLT

len: 12
v_gene: TRBV6-4
d_gene: -
CDR3aa: ASRPLATSSEQF

len: 13
v_gene: TRBV5-1
d_gene: -
CDR3aa: ASSPSRILSTEAF

len: 13
v_gene: TRBV7-2
d_gene: -
CDR3aa: ASSPSPFMNTEAF

len: 12
v_gene: TRBV10-3
d_gene: -
CDR3aa: AISGGGATTEAF

len: 14
v_gene: TRBV5-6
d_gene: -
CDR3aa: ASSPPSRGANTEAF

len: 11
v_gene: TRBV27
d_gene: -
CDR3aa: ASSSDSTSEAF

len: 15
v_gene: TRBV4-3
d_gene: TRBD2
CDR3aa: ASSQEALAGGTYEQY

len: 11
v_gene: TRBV10-3
d_gene: -
CDR3aa: AISGDNSYEQY

len: 13
v_gene: TRBV5-1
d_gene: -
CDR3aa: ASSLDRARTDTQY